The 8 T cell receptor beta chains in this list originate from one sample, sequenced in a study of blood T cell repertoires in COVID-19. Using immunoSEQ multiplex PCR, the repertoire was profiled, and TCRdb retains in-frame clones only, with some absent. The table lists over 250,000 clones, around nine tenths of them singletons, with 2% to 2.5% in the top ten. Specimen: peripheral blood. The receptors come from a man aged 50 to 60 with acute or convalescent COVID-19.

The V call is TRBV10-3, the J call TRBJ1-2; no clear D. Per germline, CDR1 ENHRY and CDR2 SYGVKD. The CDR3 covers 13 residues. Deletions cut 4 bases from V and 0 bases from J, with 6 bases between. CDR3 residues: CAISVAANYGYTF. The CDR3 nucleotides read TGTGCCATCAGTGTGGCGGCTAACTATGGCTACACCTTC.

CDR3 nucleotides: TGTGCCAGCAGCGCAGCCCCGGGTACACCCCTCCACTTT. Its protein product is CASSAAPGTPLHF. This sequence joins TRBV7-8 and TRBJ1-6; unclear D gene. The germline V gene encodes CDR1 SGHVS and CDR2 FQNEAQ. The CDR3 extends over 13 amino acids. Deletions cut 5 bases from V and 11 bases from J, with 13 bases between.

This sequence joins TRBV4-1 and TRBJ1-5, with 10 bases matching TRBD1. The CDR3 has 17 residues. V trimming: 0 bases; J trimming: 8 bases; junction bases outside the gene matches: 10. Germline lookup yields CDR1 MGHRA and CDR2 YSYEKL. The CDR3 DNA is TGCGCCAGCAGCCAAGATTTGGGGGACAGGGGTAGGGAGCCCCAGCATTTT. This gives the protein CASSQDLGDRGREPQHF.

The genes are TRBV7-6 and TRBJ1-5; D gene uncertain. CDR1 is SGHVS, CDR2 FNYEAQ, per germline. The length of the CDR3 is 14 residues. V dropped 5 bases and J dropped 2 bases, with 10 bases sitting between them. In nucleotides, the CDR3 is TGTGCCAGCAGCCCCGCCGGGGGCAATCAGCCCCAGCATTTT. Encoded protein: CASSPAGGNQPQHF.

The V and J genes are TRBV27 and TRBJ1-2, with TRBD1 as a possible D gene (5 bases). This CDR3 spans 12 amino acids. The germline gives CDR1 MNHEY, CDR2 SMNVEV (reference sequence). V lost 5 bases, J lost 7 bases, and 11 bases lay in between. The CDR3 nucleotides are TGTGCCAGCAGTCCTCCGGGGGGTGGCTACACCTTC. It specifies CASSPPGGGYTF.

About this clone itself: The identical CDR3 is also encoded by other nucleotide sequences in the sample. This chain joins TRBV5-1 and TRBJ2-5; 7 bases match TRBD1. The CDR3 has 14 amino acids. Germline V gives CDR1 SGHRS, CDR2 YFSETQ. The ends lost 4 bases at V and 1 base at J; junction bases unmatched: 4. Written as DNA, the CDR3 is TGCGCCAGCAGCCCCGGGACAGCCCAAGAGACCCAGTACTTC. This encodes CASSPGTAQETQYF.

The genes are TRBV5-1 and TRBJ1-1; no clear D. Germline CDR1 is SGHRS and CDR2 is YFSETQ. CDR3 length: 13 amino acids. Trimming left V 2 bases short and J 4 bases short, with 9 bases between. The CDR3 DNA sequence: TGCGCCAGCAGCTTCGAGGGAAGCACTGAAGCTTTCTTT. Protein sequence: CASSFEGSTEAFF.

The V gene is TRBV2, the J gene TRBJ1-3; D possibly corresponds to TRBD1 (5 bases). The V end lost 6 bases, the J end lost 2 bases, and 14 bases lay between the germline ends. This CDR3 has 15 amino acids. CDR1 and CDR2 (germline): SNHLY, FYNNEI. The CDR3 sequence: CASRGPPDTGNTIYF. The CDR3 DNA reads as TGTGCCAGCAGGGGGCCTCCGGATACTGGAAACACCATATATTTT.